The 26 T cell receptor beta chains below come from one sample, sequenced in a study of CD8+ T cells in alopecia areata. Described treatment: oral pan-JAK inhibitor, 5-10 mg twice daily. Reverse transcribed after extraction, RNA yielded cDNA as the sequencing template. Libraries were prepared by immunoSEQ multiplex PCR; TCRdb keeps only in-frame clonotypes and omits some of them. The sample has approximately 180,000 clones; roughly 70% are singletons. The sequencing here drew on CD4+ T cells sorted from blood, taken around week 50, from a patient treated with tofacitinib. The receptors shown here come from a human donor with alopecia areata.

The V call is TRBV7-6, the J call TRBJ2-7, with 8 bases aligning to TRBD1. Germline V gives CDR1 SGHVS, CDR2 FNYEAQ. V gave up 5 bases and J gave up 3 bases; unmatched junction bases: 6. This CDR3 region has 14 residues. DNA of the CDR3: TGTGCCAGCAGCCCCCGGACAGGGATCTACGAGCAGTACTTC. This codes for CASSPRTGIYEQYF.

V and J are TRBV30 and TRBJ1-2, with unresolved D. Germline V gene data show CDR1 as GTSNPN and CDR2 as SVGIG (reference sequence). Trimming shortened V by 7 bases and J by 6 bases, and 12 bases separated the two germline ends. This CDR3 is 11 amino acids long. The CDR3 nucleotides are TGTGCCTTGGAATTGGGGAATGGCTACACCTTC. Its translation: CALELGNGYTF.

This clone occurred once. This chain joins TRBV30 and TRBJ1-6, with 11 bases identical to TRBD1. Germline V gene lookup returns CDR1 GTSNPN and CDR2 SVGIG (reference sequence). This CDR3 is 15 amino acids long. The junction had 5 bases not matched to a gene; V was cut back by 3 bases and J by 7 bases. In DNA form, the CDR3 reads TGTGCCTGGAGCGGGGACAGGGGGACCAATTCACCCCTCCACTTT. The encoded protein is CAWSGDRGTNSPLHF.

The chain couples TRBV4-3 to TRBJ1-2; 9 bases are a match to TRBD1. The CDR3 has 14 residues. Per germline, CDR1 LGHNA and CDR2 YSLEER. J was trimmed by 5 bases and V by 1 base; bases with no gene match: 2. This CDR3 is CASSQGDRGYGYTF. In DNA, the CDR3 is TGCGCCAGCAGCCAAGGAGACAGGGGGTATGGCTACACCTTC.

V gene TRBV9 combines with J gene TRBJ1-2, with a weak D call TRBD1 (5 bases). The CDR3 has 16 amino acids. V was shortened by 0 bases and J by 8 bases, with 20 bases between the two germline ends. Germline V lookup: CDR1 SGDLS, CDR2 YYNGEE. DNA for the CDR3: TGTGCCAGCAGCGTAGGAGGGGCCCTACCCTATTCCGGCTACACCTTC. Residues: CASSVGGALPYSGYTF.

This clone was seen a handful of times. The rearrangement links TRBV9 to TRBJ2-7, with TRBD1 matching 8 bases. V was pared by 0 bases and J by 4 bases, with 6 bases of the junction left unmatched. The CDR3 is 15 amino acids. Germline V gene data show CDR1 as SGDLS and CDR2 as YYNGEE. Here the CDR3 reads CASSVATTGGYEQYF. The CDR3 region has the DNA TGTGCCAGCAGCGTAGCTACTACAGGGGGTTACGAGCAGTACTTC.

The chain uses TRBV7-9 and TRBJ2-5; D gene ambiguous. There are 16 residues in the CDR3. CDR1 is SEHNR and CDR2 is FQNEAQ in the germline V gene (reference sequence). Trimming shortened V by 4 bases and J by 1 base, and 16 bases separated the two germline ends. The chain's CDR3 is CASSYQAASTQETQYF. CDR3 in DNA: TGTGCCAGCAGCTACCAAGCCGCCAGCACCCAAGAGACCCAGTACTTC.

A few counts support this clone. The chain has TRBV7-9 and TRBJ1-2; D is unresolved. CDR1 and CDR2 (germline): SEHNR, FQNEAQ (reference sequence). V was pared by 10 bases and J by 2 bases, with 14 bases between. The CDR3 covers 13 residues. The CDR3 here is CATVGTGNYGYTF. DNA for the CDR3: TGTGCCACCGTAGGTACGGGAAACTATGGCTACACCTTC. The whole variable domain, filled in from reference TRBV7-9 and TRBJ1-2, reads DTGVSQNPRHKITKRGQNVTFRCDPISEHNRLYWYRQTLGQGPEFLTYFQNEAQLEKSRLLSDRFSAERPKGSFSTLEIQRTEQGDSAMYLCATVGTGNYGYTFGSGTRLTVV.

This clone has a handful of counts. The chain uses TRBV7-2 and TRBJ2-2; D unclear. From germline, CDR1 is SGHTA and CDR2 FQGNSA. The CDR3 length is 14 residues. V lost 4 bases and J 0 bases, leaving 6 bases between the germline ends. Here the CDR3 reads CASSSKTNTGELFF. The DNA of the CDR3 is TGTGCCAGCAGCTCCAAGACGAACACCGGGGAGCTGTTTTTT.

The chain joins TRBV12-5 to TRBJ2-5; a weak D match, TRBD1 (6 bases). Germline loops: CDR1 LGHNT, CDR2 FRNRAP. V gave up 1 base and J gave up 5 bases, with 14 bases separating them. The CDR3 consists of 15 residues. For the CDR3, the DNA is TGTGCTAGTGGTTTGGGACAGGTCAGGGAGGAGACCCAGTACTTC. Its translation is CASGLGQVREETQYF.

The rearrangement uses TRBV30 and TRBJ2-3, with a tentative D call TRBD2 (6 bases). The germline gives CDR1 GTSNPN, CDR2 SVGIG (reference sequence). V dropped 3 bases and J dropped 2 bases, with 15 bases sitting between them. The CDR3 is made up of 15 amino acids. The DNA of the CDR3 is TGTGCCTGGAGAGGCGGGGATGGGGTCACAGATACGCAGTATTTT. Its protein product is CAWRGGDGVTDTQYF.

The chain is built from TRBV19 and TRBJ2-5; tentatively, D is TRBD1 (6 bases). Germline-derived CDR1 and CDR2 are LNHDA and SQIVND (reference sequence). Trimming cost V 3 bases and J 3 bases, with 17 bases left between them. This CDR3 contains 16 residues. The CDR3 sequence: CASSILQGSGKETQYF. As DNA, the CDR3 is TGTGCCAGTAGTATTCTACAGGGCTCGGGCAAAGAGACCCAGTACTTC. The full variable domain, completed using reference TRBV19 and TRBJ2-5, is DGGITQSPKYLFRKEGQNVTLSCEQNLNHDAMYWYRQDPGQGLRLIYYSQIVNDFQKGDIAEGYSVSREKKESFPLTVTSAQKNPTAFYLCASSILQGSGKETQYFGPGTRLLVL.

The rearrangement joins TRBV5-1 to TRBJ1-1, with D unclear. The germline V gene encodes CDR1 SGHRS and CDR2 YFSETQ. V lost 0 bases and J 4 bases, leaving 7 bases between the germline ends. The CDR3 covers 13 residues. The CDR3 loop reads CASSLDPVTEAFF. The CDR3 DNA sequence: TGCGCCAGCAGCTTGGACCCTGTCACTGAAGCTTTCTTT.

The chain joins TRBV19 to TRBJ2-1, with 8 bases matching TRBD2. V lost 5 bases and J lost 5; bases outside the gene matches: 5. Germline V gene data show CDR1 as LNHDA and CDR2 as SQIVND (reference sequence). This CDR3 is 14 amino acids long. The CDR3 loop is CASSPRGGNNEQFF. CDR3 in DNA: TGTGCCAGTAGTCCTCGGGGGGGTAACAATGAGCAGTTCTTC.

The chain combines TRBV5-1 with TRBJ2-7; the match to TRBD1 covers 8 bases. With V trimmed by 5 bases and J by 10 bases, 8 bases remained unmatched. This CDR3 is built from 12 residues. Germline CDR1 is SGHRS and CDR2 is YFSETQ. The CDR3 sequence is CASSWGQAEQYF. The CDR3 region has the DNA TGCGCCAGCAGTTGGGGACAGGCGGAACAGTACTTC.

V usage is TRBV28 and J usage is TRBJ1-6; no clear D. V gave up 6 bases and J gave up 8 bases, with 17 bases separating them. CDR1 MDHEN and CDR2 SYDVKM come from the germline V gene. The CDR3 loop spans 15 amino acids. CDR3 nucleotide sequence: TGTGCCAGCAGCCCCGCGGTGGGCGTTTATTCACCCCTCCACTTT. This sequence encodes CASSPAVGVYSPLHF.

This clone was found a few times. The genes are TRBV11-2 and TRBJ2-1; 9 bases line up with TRBD2. Germline CDR1 is SGHAT and CDR2 is FQNNGV. The CDR3 has 15 residues. The V segment lost 5 bases and the J segment 4 bases; nucleotides outside the gene matches: 6. As DNA, the CDR3 is TGTGCCAGCAGCCAAGCGGGGGGTTCATACAATGAGCAGTTCTTC. Encoded protein: CASSQAGGSYNEQFF.

The J gene is TRBJ1-5, the V gene TRBV19; 8 bases match TRBD1. Trimming removed 9 bases from V and 1 base from J; junction bases left unmatched: 17. CDR3 size: 18 residues. Per germline, CDR1 LNHDA and CDR2 SQIVND (reference sequence). CDR3 nucleotides: TGTGCCAGCGGTCAGCCGAGGACAGGGTACGGGAGCAATCAGCCCCAGCATTTT. As protein: CASGQPRTGYGSNQPQHF.

J is TRBJ1-2 and V is TRBV4-1; a weak D match, TRBD1 (5 bases). CDR1 MGHRA and CDR2 YSYEKL come from the germline V gene. V lost 2 bases to trimming and J lost 4 bases, with 8 bases between them. The CDR3 is made up of 13 amino acids. CDR3 sequence (DNA): TGCGCCAGCAGCCAAATGGGGACCTATGGCTACACCTTC. This encodes CASSQMGTYGYTF.

J is TRBJ2-6 and V is TRBV27, with D possibly matching TRBD2 (6 bases). From germline, CDR1 is MNHEY and CDR2 SMNVEV (reference sequence). The germline V and J ends were trimmed by 2 bases and 1 base, with 6 bases remaining between them. The CDR3 totals 15 residues. The CDR3 sequence is CASSLGGSGANVLTF. The CDR3 region has the DNA TGTGCCAGCAGTTTAGGGGGGTCTGGGGCCAACGTCCTGACTTTC.

The J gene is TRBJ2-7, the V gene TRBV5-8, with D unresolved. Trimming pared 2 bases from V and 9 bases from J, leaving 12 bases between. Germline V lookup: CDR1 SGHTS, CDR2 YDEGEE. CDR3 size: 12 residues. In DNA, the CDR3 is TGTGCCAGCAGCTTAGTCCCGCACGGGCAGTACTTC. It translates to CASSLVPHGQYF.

The V and J genes are TRBV29-1 and TRBJ2-7, with D maybe TRBD2 (6 bases). The V and J ends lost 3 bases and 4 bases respectively, with 19 bases between them. The CDR3 contains 15 residues. Per germline, CDR1 SQVTM and CDR2 ANQGSEA. The CDR3 here is CSVEGGEGSLYEQYF. In DNA form, the CDR3 reads TGCAGCGTTGAGGGGGGAGAAGGGTCACTATACGAGCAGTACTTC.

The gene calls are TRBV9 and TRBJ1-4; D call uncertain. The germline V gene encodes CDR1 SGDLS and CDR2 YYNGEE. V gave up 0 bases and J gave up 6 bases, with 12 bases separating them. The length of the CDR3 is 15 residues. Here the CDR3 DNA reads TGTGCCAGCAGCGTAGGTTTTAGGACGGATGAAAAACTGTTTTTT. It encodes CASSVGFRTDEKLFF.

The J gene is TRBJ1-2, the V gene TRBV4-3; 8 bases are a match to TRBD1. The V segment lost 4 bases and the J segment 8 bases; nucleotides outside the gene matches: 9. Germline lookup yields CDR1 LGHNA and CDR2 YSLEER. The CDR3 extends over 14 amino acids. The CDR3 region is CASSPGQGGGGYTF. In DNA, the CDR3 is TGCGCCAGCAGCCCCGGACAGGGTGGCGGCGGCTACACCTTC.

The rearrangement joins TRBV29-1 to TRBJ2-3; D not resolved. This CDR3 comprises 11 residues. V lost 3 bases to trimming and J lost 4 bases, with 5 bases between them. Germline loops: CDR1 SQVTM, CDR2 ANQGSEA. DNA for the CDR3: TGCAGCGTTGAGACCGCAGATACGCAGTATTTT. Translated, it gives CSVETADTQYF.

The table lists this clone with a few counts. This chain uses TRBV6-1 with TRBJ2-1; 8 bases line up with TRBD1. V was clipped by 6 bases and J by 10 bases; unmatched bases: 5. Germline V gives CDR1 MNHNS, CDR2 SASEGT. The CDR3 runs 12 residues. The CDR3 reads CASRTGVGEQFF. CDR3 sequence (DNA): TGTGCCAGCAGGACAGGGGTGGGGGAGCAGTTCTTC.